The rows below give T cell receptor beta chains drawn from one sample of a study of cytomegalovirus exposure and HLA in healthy donors. Using immunoSEQ multiplex PCR, the repertoire was profiled, and TCRdb retains in-frame clones only, with some absent. The table lists 150,000 to 200,000 clones, about 88% of them singletons. Material for sequencing was PBMCs. Receptors were obtained from a woman aged 18-30 years in good health and CMV-seronegative. Both conserved end residues are part of each CDR3. The D gene is left open where the match is weak. Only part of the rows carry a size: once, few, many, or a class if the clone is expanded.

d_call | clone_size | v_call | cdr3_aa
TRBD1 | NA | TRBV5-5 | CASSLWQGAYEQYF
NA | NA | TRBV4-3 | CASSQNTPRGEQYF
NA | NA | TRBV7-9 | CASRGAGDRILYNEQFF
TRBD1 | NA | TRBV4-1 | CASSQRTGDEQYF
NA | NA | TRBV27 | CASSPLRSYEQYF
NA | NA | TRBV9 | CASSVTGFVTGELFF
TRBD1 | NA | TRBV19 | CASSIDPGQTYEQYF
NA | NA | TRBV28 | CASSFGGSGYEQYF
TRBD1 | once | TRBV12-5 | CASGLTLKTGMNTEAFF
TRBD2 | NA | TRBV5-4 | CASSVGLAGVWTDTQYF